These 2 T cell receptor beta chains were all obtained from the same sample, sequenced in a study of cytomegalovirus exposure and HLA in healthy donors. Sequencing used immunoSEQ multiplex PCR; TCRdb keeps in-frame clones, though not all of them. Among 100,000 to 150,000 clones listed, roughly 89% were seen once. What was sequenced was PBMCs. The receptors shown here come from a woman aged 18-29 years in good health and CMV-seronegative.

The chain employs TRBV9 and TRBJ2-3; 12 nucleotides line up with TRBD2. V lost 0 bases, J lost 2 bases, and 7 bases stayed unmatched. In germline, CDR1 is SGDLS, CDR2 YYNGEE. The CDR3 has 18 amino acids. The CDR3 spells CASSVALAGGPNTDTQYF. The CDR3 nucleotides read TGTGCCAGCAGCGTAGCCCTAGCGGGGGGGCCGAACACAGATACGCAGTATTTT.

The CDR3 reads CASSTSLAYEQYF. CDR3 coding DNA: TGTGCCAGCAGTACATCACTAGCCTACGAGCAGTACTTC. This chain uses TRBV27 with TRBJ2-7, with D tentatively TRBD2 (5 bases). Germline-derived CDR1 and CDR2 are MNHEY and SMNVEV (reference sequence). The CDR3 is 13 amino acids. V dropped 5 bases and J dropped 2 bases, with 10 bases sitting between them.